The 25 T cell receptor beta chains below all came from one sample that was sequenced in a study of T cell responses to AZD1222 COVID-19 vaccine. Here immunoSEQ multiplex PCR was the method, and the copy in TCRdb shows in-frame clones only, minus some. The data contain some 130,000 clones, 93% of them singletons. The sample in question was peripheral blood, obtained on day 0 of AZD1222 vaccination. These receptors were obtained from an adult in good health.

The CDR3 spells CASSFSTSGRAGAFYNEQFF. CDR3 DNA sequence: TGTGCCAGCAGTTTTAGTACTAGCGGGAGGGCCGGCGCCTTCTACAATGAGCAGTTCTTC. J is TRBJ2-1 and V is TRBV28; TRBD2 matches 13 bases. With 3 bases clipped from V and 3 bases from J, the junction kept 14 bases outside the gene matches. The CDR3 extends over 20 amino acids. Germline CDR1 MDHEN, CDR2 SYDVKM.

This clone was recorded once. This rearrangement joins TRBV2 to TRBJ1-2, with 9 bases identical to TRBD1. Germline V gene sequence: CDR1 SNHLY, CDR2 FYNNEI. V trimming: 6 bases; J trimming: 4 bases; junction bases outside the gene matches: 3. The CDR3 contains 13 residues. CDR3 in amino acids: CASRVGQGYGYTF. In DNA form, the CDR3 reads TGTGCCAGCAGGGTGGGACAGGGCTATGGCTACACCTTC. Combining the CDR3 with reference TRBV2 and TRBJ1-2 gives the whole variable domain EPEVTQTPSHQVTQMGQEVILRCVPISNHLYFYWYRQILGQKVEFLVSFYNNEISEKSEIFDDQFSVERPDGSNFTLKIRSTKLEDSAMYFCASRVGQGYGYTFGSGTRLTVV.

This chain connects TRBV27 to TRBJ2-7; 8 bases line up with TRBD2. Germline V gives CDR1 MNHEY, CDR2 SMNVEV (reference sequence). The CDR3 is made up of 14 amino acids. V lost 3 bases and J lost 4; bases outside the gene matches: 5. The CDR3 nucleotides read TGTGCCAGCAGTTTTGCCCGGGAGGGATACGAGCAGTACTTC. Its translation: CASSFAREGYEQYF.

This sequence joins TRBV29-1 and TRBJ1-1; TRBD1 aligns across 7 bases. V dropped 3 bases and J dropped 6; count of bases not matched to a gene: 19. This CDR3 spans 17 amino acids. Per germline, CDR1 SQVTM and CDR2 ANQGSEA. The CDR3 coding sequence is TGCAGCGTTGACTGGGAGAAAAACCAGGGGGTAGGAGCTGAAGCTTTCTTT. Protein: CSVDWEKNQGVGAEAFF.

J is TRBJ1-1 and V is TRBV19; D is undetermined. V dropped 3 bases and J dropped 5 bases, with 19 bases sitting between them. The CDR3 sequence is 16 residues long. The germline gives CDR1 LNHDA, CDR2 SQIVND (reference sequence). CDR3 nucleotide sequence: TGTGCCAGTAGTATTGGGGTGACACCTGGTAAGACTGAAGCTTTCTTT. It specifies CASSIGVTPGKTEAFF. Together with reference TRBV19 and TRBJ1-1, the CDR3 gives the full variable domain: DGGITQSPKYLFRKEGQNVTLSCEQNLNHDAMYWYRQDPGQGLRLIYYSQIVNDFQKGDIAEGYSVSREKKESFPLTVTSAQKNPTAFYLCASSIGVTPGKTEAFFGQGTRLTVV.

The chain is built from TRBV29-1 and TRBJ1-1; 7 bases match TRBD1. The V and J ends lost 5 bases and 3 bases, in that order; junction bases with no gene match: 6. There are 13 residues in the CDR3. Germline CDR1 is SQVTM and CDR2 is ANQGSEA. CDR3 amino acids: CSVIPGGDTEAFF. The CDR3 bases are TGCAGCGTTATTCCAGGGGGAGACACTGAAGCTTTCTTT.

This chain joins TRBV9 and TRBJ1-2; 7 bases fit TRBD1. The CDR3 is 15 residues long. V was pared by 4 bases and J by 2 bases, with 8 bases of the junction left unmatched. Per germline, CDR1 SGDLS and CDR2 YYNGEE. The DNA for the CDR3 is TGTGCCAGCAGCCCCCGACAGGGTTCGAACTATGGCTACACCTTC. The encoded protein is CASSPRQGSNYGYTF.

DNA of the CDR3: TGTGCCAGCAGCTCAGAGGGCCTCCTTAATGAAAAACTGTTTTTT. Protein sequence: CASSSEGLLNEKLFF. The chain employs TRBV7-2 and TRBJ1-4; D not certain. There are 15 residues in the CDR3. Germline values: CDR1 SGHTA, CDR2 FQGNSA. The V end was cut by 4 bases, the J end by 4 bases, with 13 bases between.

V gene TRBV7-9 combines with J gene TRBJ2-7; TRBD1 agrees at 7 bases. There are 14 residues in the CDR3. The germline CDR1 and CDR2 sequences are SEHNR and FQNEAQ (reference sequence). With 1 base clipped from V and 9 bases from J, the junction kept 9 bases outside the gene matches. Here the CDR3 DNA reads TGTGCCAGCAGCTTAGAGAGGGGACAGTCGGGGCAGTACTTC. The encoded protein is CASSLERGQSGQYF.

V usage is TRBV11-2 and J usage is TRBJ1-6; no definite D call. The CDR3 length is 17 residues. V was cut by 5 bases and J by 0 bases, with 14 bases left in between. CDR1 and CDR2 from the germline V gene are SGHAT and FQNNGV. CDR3 bases: TGTGCCAGCAGCCTGTCGGCCCGGAGCTCCTATAATTCACCCCTCCACTTT. This translates into CASSLSARSSYNSPLHF.

The J gene is TRBJ1-1, the V gene TRBV7-2; a possible D gene is TRBD1 (5 bases). Germline V lookup: CDR1 SGHTA, CDR2 FQGNSA. The V and J ends lost 8 bases and 9 bases respectively, with 22 bases between them. The CDR3 spans 14 residues. The CDR3 region is CASGALRRGPQAFF. CDR3 sequence (DNA): TGTGCCAGCGGCGCCCTACGACGGGGACCCCAAGCTTTCTTT.

The CDR3 protein is CASSPGAPYEQYF. CDR3 coding DNA: TGTGCCAGCAGTCCCGGGGCCCCGTACGAGCAGTACTTC. This rearrangement joins TRBV6-5 to TRBJ2-7; either TRBD1 or TRBD2 may fit D (5 bases each). Per germline, CDR1 MNHEY and CDR2 SVGAGI. This CDR3 region has 13 residues. V lost 5 bases and J 4 bases, leaving 12 bases between the germline ends.

The rearrangement links TRBV18 to TRBJ1-4; no firm D call. This CDR3 spans 14 amino acids. Germline values: CDR1 KGHSH, CDR2 LQKENI. Trimming pared 5 bases from V and 5 bases from J, leaving 12 bases between. The CDR3 sequence: CASSTRQANEKLFF. The CDR3 DNA is TGTGCCAGCTCAACCAGACAAGCGAATGAAAAACTGTTTTTT.

This clone was observed a single time. V and J are TRBV18 and TRBJ1-1; no definite D call. This CDR3 region has 13 residues. The ends were cut back, 2 bases at V and 4 bases at J, with 8 bases in the middle. Germline-derived CDR1 and CDR2 are KGHSH and LQKENI. CDR3 sequence reads: CASSPAEGTEAFF. As DNA, the CDR3 is TGTGCCAGCTCACCAGCAGAAGGCACTGAAGCTTTCTTT.

J is TRBJ1-1 and V is TRBV25-1; 10 bases align to TRBD1. Germline CDR1 is MGHDK and CDR2 is SYGVNS. The V and J ends lost 3 bases and 1 base, in that order; junction bases with no gene match: 8. The length of the CDR3 is 17 residues. The CDR3 DNA sequence: TGTGCCAGCAGTGAGATGGCTGGACAGGGGGAGAACACTGAAGCTTTCTTT. It codes for CASSEMAGQGENTEAFF.

The rearrangement uses TRBV30 and TRBJ2-3; D may be TRBD1 (6 bases). Trimming took 1 base from V and 4 from J, leaving 9 bases between them. The CDR3 totals 13 residues. Germline values: CDR1 GTSNPN, CDR2 SVGIG (reference sequence). The CDR3 DNA reads TGTGCCTGGAGTGACGCAGGGGCAGATACGCAGTATTTT. This translates into CAWSDAGADTQYF.

J is TRBJ1-2 and V is TRBV28; D ambiguous. Germline loops: CDR1 MDHEN, CDR2 SYDVKM. Trimming took 2 bases from V and 0 from J, leaving 4 bases between them. The CDR3 is 13 amino acids. The CDR3 DNA sequence: TGTGCCAGCAGTTTAGTGGCTAACTATGGCTACACCTTC. Translating it yields CASSLVANYGYTF.

V gene TRBV28 combines with J gene TRBJ1-2, with 9 bases fitting TRBD1. Looked up from germline, CDR1 is MDHEN and CDR2 is SYDVKM. The CDR3 has 13 residues. V lost 5 bases and J lost 8; bases outside the gene matches: 6. The CDR3 region is CASSLQGAWGYTF. The DNA for the CDR3 is TGTGCCAGCAGTCTACAGGGGGCTTGGGGCTACACCTTC.

The V call is TRBV7-2, the J call TRBJ1-1; 10 nucleotides align to TRBD1. Germline V gives CDR1 SGHTA, CDR2 FQGNSA. The CDR3 loop spans 15 amino acids. The V segment lost 5 bases and the J segment 3 bases; nucleotides outside the gene matches: 6. The CDR3 nucleotides read TGTGCCAGCAGCCTAATGACAGGGGGCTACACTGAAGCTTTCTTT. Translated: CASSLMTGGYTEAFF.

V is TRBV3-1 (or the pseudogene TRBV3-2) and J is TRBJ2-5; 11 bases line up with TRBD2. This CDR3 is built from 16 residues. J gave up 5 bases and V 1 base, and 6 bases lay outside the gene matches. Germline V lookup: CDR1 LGHDT, CDR2 YNNKEL (reference sequence). This CDR3 is CASSQGTSGSGETQYF. DNA for the CDR3: TGTGCCAGCAGCCAAGGAACTAGCGGGAGCGGTGAGACCCAGTACTTC.

This clone was recorded a few times. The CDR3: CASSVDTNTGELFF. CDR3 DNA sequence: TGTGCCAGCAGTGTAGACACAAACACCGGGGAGCTGTTTTTT. This chain joins TRBV2 and TRBJ2-2; D unclear. Germline CDR1 SNHLY, CDR2 FYNNEI. V lost 4 bases and J lost 2, with 8 bases in between. The CDR3 totals 14 residues.

CDR3 region: CASRTEMNTEAFF. In DNA form, the CDR3 reads TGTGCCAGCAGAACGGAGATGAACACTGAAGCTTTCTTT. The chain recombines TRBV28 with TRBJ1-1, with D unclear. Germline-derived CDR1 and CDR2 are MDHEN and SYDVKM. The CDR3 spans 13 residues. Trimming left V 6 bases short and J 0 bases short, with 8 bases between. The variable domain in full, with the rest retrieved from reference TRBV28 and TRBJ1-1, is DVKVTQSSRYLVKRTGEKVFLECVQDMDHENMFWYRQDPGLGLRLIYFSYDVKMKEKGDIPEGYSVSREKKERFSLILESASTNQTSMYLCASRTEMNTEAFFGQGTRLTVV.

The rearrangement links TRBV9 to TRBJ2-3; 10 positions agree with TRBD2. The germline gives CDR1 SGDLS, CDR2 YYNGEE. CDR3 length: 17 amino acids. The V and J ends lost 0 bases and 4 bases, in that order; junction bases with no gene match: 8. CDR3 sequence (DNA): TGTGCCAGCAGCGTAGGGGCTAGCGGGAGCGGTGCAGATACGCAGTATTTT. Protein: CASSVGASGSGADTQYF.

The V call is TRBV27, the J call TRBJ2-5; the D is unclear. The CDR3 is 14 amino acids. V shed 3 bases and J shed 2 bases, with 10 bases lying between them. Germline V lookup: CDR1 MNHEY, CDR2 SMNVEV (reference sequence). This CDR3 is CASSFFWVQETQYF. The CDR3 DNA reads as TGTGCCAGCAGTTTCTTTTGGGTGCAAGAGACCCAGTACTTC.

The CDR3 sequence: CASSPLVNPEGEQYF. The CDR3, as DNA: TGTGCCAGCTCACCACTTGTCAACCCGGAGGGCGAGCAGTACTTC. The chain is built from TRBV18 and TRBJ2-7; D is possibly TRBD2 (6 bases). CDR1 and CDR2 (germline): KGHSH, LQKENI. Trimming cost V 1 base and J 6 bases, with 16 bases left between them. The CDR3 has 15 amino acids.